These 27 T cell receptor beta chains share one sample of origin, sequenced in a study of T cells in localized non-small cell lung cancer. Sequencing was performed with immunoSEQ multiplex PCR; in TCRdb, only in-frame clones are kept and a portion is missing. The sample comprises about 24,000 clones, around 86% of which are singletons, and 22% rests with the top ten. Sequenced here: peripheral blood, sampled before any cancer treatment. These receptors came from a man aged 35-75 years with stage I squamous cell lung carcinoma.

The genes are TRBV18 and TRBJ1-6; TRBD1 aligns across 11 bases. The germline V gene encodes CDR1 KGHSH and CDR2 LQKENI. This CDR3 region has 15 residues. The V and J ends lost 2 bases and 14 bases, in that order; junction bases with no gene match: 8. As DNA, the CDR3 is TGTGCCAGCTCACCAACAGGACAGGGGGCTTCGGCCCTCCACTTT. Translated, it gives CASSPTGQGASALHF. Drawing the rest from reference TRBV18 and TRBJ1-6, the complete variable domain is NAGVMQNPRHLVRRRGQEARLRCSPMKGHSHVYWYRQLPEEGLKFMVYLQKENIIDESGMPKERFSAEFPKEGPSILRIQQVVRGDSAAYFCASSPTGQGASALHFGNGTRLTVT.

The chain recombines TRBV5-5 with TRBJ2-7, with D unclear. V lost 2 bases and J 2 bases, leaving 14 bases between the germline ends. The CDR3 totals 15 residues. CDR1 SGHKS and CDR2 YYEKEE come from the germline V gene (reference sequence). The CDR3 spells CASSFEARIAYEQYF. As DNA, the CDR3 is TGTGCCAGCAGCTTCGAGGCCCGAATAGCCTACGAGCAGTACTTC.

This rearrangement joins TRBV19 to TRBJ1-3; TRBD1 agrees at 12 bases. Germline lookup yields CDR1 LNHDA and CDR2 SQIVND (reference sequence). The CDR3 sequence is 16 residues long. V lost 6 bases and J lost 0; bases outside the gene matches: 3. The CDR3 DNA follows: TGTGCCAGTAGCCGGGGACAGGGGGCCTCTGGAAACACCATATATTTT. Translating gives CASSRGQGASGNTIYF.

V gene TRBV4-1 combines with J gene TRBJ1-2; the D is unclear. V lost 0 bases, J lost 4 bases, and 15 bases lay in between. Germline values: CDR1 MGHRA, CDR2 YSYEKL. The CDR3 extends over 16 amino acids. The CDR3 DNA sequence: TGCGCCAGCAGCCAAGATTGGGTGGAGCAAGTCTATGGCTACACCTTC. Its translation is CASSQDWVEQVYGYTF.

CDR3 nucleotide sequence: TGTGCCAGCAGCCGGACAGGGAACTATGGCTACACCTTC. It yields the protein CASSRTGNYGYTF. The chain is built from TRBV5-5 and TRBJ1-2, with 8 bases matching TRBD1. V lost 4 bases and J lost 2; bases outside the gene matches: 1. The CDR3 runs 13 residues. Germline-derived CDR1 and CDR2 are SGHKS and YYEKEE (reference sequence).

The chain is built from TRBV19 and TRBJ2-5; 10 positions match TRBD2. The CDR3 totals 14 residues. The V gene end was trimmed by 3 bases and the J gene end by 4 bases; junction bases not matched to a gene: 2. CDR1 is LNHDA, CDR2 SQIVND, per germline (reference sequence). The CDR3 nucleotides read TGTGCCAGTAGTATGACTAGCGGGCTAGAGACCCAGTACTTC. As protein: CASSMTSGLETQYF.

The genes are TRBV7-9 and TRBJ1-1; the D is unclear. The V gene's germline CDR1 is SEHNR and CDR2 FQNEAQ (reference sequence). The CDR3 length is 14 residues. Trimming cost V 5 bases and J 7 bases, with 17 bases left between them. The DNA of the CDR3 is TGTGCCAGCAGCCTTGCTGGAGCTAGAGATGAAGCTTTCTTT. Amino acid sequence: CASSLAGARDEAFF. Full variable domain (rest looked up from reference TRBV7-9 and TRBJ1-1): DTGVSQNPRHKITKRGQNVTFRCDPISEHNRLYWYRQTLGQGPEFLTYFQNEAQLEKSRLLSDRFSAERPKGSFSTLEIQRTEQGDSAMYLCASSLAGARDEAFFGQGTRLTVV.

The V and J genes are TRBV6-5 and TRBJ1-5; D is unclear. V was shortened by 7 bases and J by 7 bases, with 11 bases between the two germline ends. Germline V CDR1 and CDR2: MNHEY, SVGAGI. CDR3 length: 12 residues. The CDR3 sequence: CASNKGSQPQHF. CDR3 nucleotide sequence: TGTGCCAGCAACAAGGGCAGCCAGCCCCAGCATTTT.

The chain links TRBV6-1 to TRBJ1-6, with 11 positions matching TRBD1. Looked up from germline, CDR1 is MNHNS and CDR2 is SASEGT. This CDR3 contains 15 residues. The J segment lost 8 bases and the V segment lost 10 bases, leaving 10 bases of the junction unmatched. The CDR3 loop reads CAIHPGTGGHSPLHF. DNA for the CDR3: TGTGCCATCCATCCCGGGACAGGGGGGCATTCACCCCTCCACTTT.

The V call is TRBV5-1, the J call TRBJ2-2; perhaps D is TRBD1 or TRBD2 (5 bases each). Trimming took off 3 bases at V and 6 bases at J, with 21 bases between the two ends. This CDR3 contains 17 residues. Germline CDR1 reads SGHRS; CDR2 reads YFSETQ. The CDR3 loop reads CASSYTGPNIGAGELFF. The DNA for the CDR3 is TGCGCCAGCAGCTATACGGGACCAAATATAGGAGCCGGGGAGCTGTTTTTT. Full variable domain (outside the CDR3, taken from reference TRBV5-1 and TRBJ2-2): KAGVTQTPRYLIKTRGQQVTLSCSPISGHRSVSWYQQTPGQGLQFLFEYFSETQRNKGNFPGRFSGRQFSNSRSEMNVSTLELGDSALYLCASSYTGPNIGAGELFFGEGSRLTVL.

The chain combines TRBV5-4 with TRBJ2-7, with 7 bases lining up with TRBD1. This CDR3 is built from 16 residues. Germline CDR1 reads SGHNT; CDR2 reads YYREEE (reference sequence). V trimming: 1 base; J trimming: 2 bases; junction bases outside the gene matches: 9. This chain's CDR3 is CASSLFTGAGTYEQYF. CDR3 sequence (DNA): TGTGCCAGCAGCTTGTTTACAGGGGCCGGTACCTACGAGCAGTACTTC.

The V and J genes are TRBV7-2 and TRBJ1-2; the D gene is possibly TRBD1 (5 bases). Trimming left V 4 bases short and J 4 bases short, with 13 bases between. CDR3 size: 14 residues. Germline V gene data show CDR1 as SGHTA and CDR2 as FQGNSA. CDR3 in DNA: TGTGCCAGCAGCTGGGGCAGGGCAGGCTATGGCTACACCTTC. Protein sequence: CASSWGRAGYGYTF.

This chain links TRBV28 with TRBJ1-2; TRBD1 agrees at 7 bases. The CDR3 is 16 amino acids. CDR1 and CDR2 from the germline V gene are MDHEN and SYDVKM. V trimming: 5 bases; J trimming: 2 bases; junction bases outside the gene matches: 11. CDR3 amino acids: CASSRGEGASNYGYTF. CDR3 sequence (DNA): TGTGCCAGCAGTCGGGGGGAGGGGGCATCAAACTATGGCTACACCTTC.

The rearrangement uses TRBV9 and TRBJ2-2; D ambiguous. In germline, CDR1 is SGDLS, CDR2 YYNGEE. V was shortened by 2 bases and J by 4 bases, with 6 bases between the two germline ends. The CDR3 length is 13 residues. Here the CDR3 reads CASSVTSTGELFF. The DNA of the CDR3 is TGTGCCAGCAGCGTGACAAGCACCGGGGAGCTGTTTTTT.

The J gene is TRBJ2-2, the V gene TRBV6-1; no clear D. With 3 bases removed from V and 4 bases from J, the gap between germline ends came to 6 bases. CDR1 MNHNS and CDR2 SASEGT come from the germline V gene. This CDR3 is built from 13 residues. CDR3 residues: CASSELTTGELFF. CDR3 DNA: TGTGCCAGCAGTGAGTTAACCACCGGGGAGCTGTTTTTT.

The rearrangement joins TRBV7-9 to TRBJ2-1; 7 bases line up with TRBD2. CDR3 length: 15 residues. In germline, CDR1 is SEHNR, CDR2 FQNEAQ (reference sequence). V lost 4 bases to trimming and J lost 2 bases; unmatched junction nucleotides: 5. DNA for the CDR3: TGTGCCAGCAGCTCCCTAGCGGCCACCTACAATGAGCAGTTCTTC. Translating it yields CASSSLAATYNEQFF. Variable domain in full (rest from reference TRBV7-9 and TRBJ2-1): DTGVSQNPRHKITKRGQNVTFRCDPISEHNRLYWYRQTLGQGPEFLTYFQNEAQLEKSRLLSDRFSAERPKGSFSTLEIQRTEQGDSAMYLCASSSLAATYNEQFFGPGTRLTVL.

The chain links TRBV9 to TRBJ1-6; 8 bases are shared with TRBD1. The CDR3 spans 14 residues. The germline gives CDR1 SGDLS, CDR2 YYNGEE. V was pared by 1 base and J by 8 bases, with 2 bases of the junction left unmatched. As DNA, the CDR3 is TGTGCCAGCAGCGTACAGGGGGCGTATTCACCCCTCCACTTT. The encoded protein is CASSVQGAYSPLHF. The full variable domain, in which reference TRBV9 and TRBJ1-6 provide the parts outside the CDR3, is DSGVTQTPKHLITATGQRVTLRCSPRSGDLSVYWYQQSLDQGLQFLIQYYNGEERAKGNILERFSAQQFPDLHSELNLSSLELGDSALYFCASSVQGAYSPLHFGNGTRLTVT.

The chain carries TRBV10-3 and TRBJ1-1; D is ambiguous. Per germline, CDR1 ENHRY and CDR2 SYGVKD. The CDR3 covers 14 residues. V lost 10 bases, J lost 1 base, and 16 bases lay in between. The CDR3 loop is CATHLDLGNTEAFF. The CDR3 nucleotides read TGTGCCACCCACCTGGACCTGGGGAACACTGAAGCTTTCTTT.

V usage is TRBV28 and J usage is TRBJ2-3, with TRBD2 matching over 7 bases. The CDR3 extends over 18 amino acids. Germline CDR1 reads MDHEN; CDR2 reads SYDVKM. V lost 3 bases to trimming and J lost 6 bases; unmatched junction nucleotides: 18. The CDR3 here is CASSFFPSRRGEGDTQYF. The CDR3 region has the DNA TGTGCCAGCAGTTTTTTCCCCTCCCGACGGGGGGAGGGGGATACGCAGTATTTT. The variable domain in full, completed from reference TRBV28 and TRBJ2-3, reads DVKVTQSSRYLVKRTGEKVFLECVQDMDHENMFWYRQDPGLGLRLIYFSYDVKMKEKGDIPEGYSVSREKKERFSLILESASTNQTSMYLCASSFFPSRRGEGDTQYFGPGTRLTVL.

As concerns this clone: Because the CDR3 is missing its conserved closing phenylalanine or tryptophan, this is likely a read error. The CDR3 region has the DNA TGTGCCAGCAGTGATCAGGGCAGTCTCACAGATACGCAGTATCTT. This sequence encodes CASSDQGSLTDTQYL. The gene calls are TRBV25-1 and TRBJ2-3, with D possibly being TRBD1 (5 bases). Trimming cost V 3 bases and J 2 bases, with 12 bases left between them. Germline V gene sequence: CDR1 MGHDK, CDR2 SYGVNS. CDR3 length: 15 residues.

The chain carries TRBV28 and TRBJ2-3; possibly TRBD1 or TRBD2 for D (5 bases each). The V gene's germline CDR1 is MDHEN and CDR2 SYDVKM. The V gene lost 6 bases and the J gene lost 0 bases, with 10 bases spanning the gap. The CDR3 covers 14 residues. CDR3 in amino acids: CASSRWDSTDTQYF. The CDR3 DNA reads TGTGCCAGCAGCCGTTGGGACAGCACAGATACGCAGTATTTT.

The chain couples TRBV6-1 to TRBJ2-1, with D perhaps given as TRBD1 or TRBD2 (7 bases each). With 2 bases removed from V and 4 bases from J, the gap between germline ends came to 30 bases. The CDR3 has 21 residues. Germline lookup yields CDR1 MNHNS and CDR2 SASEGT. The DNA of the CDR3 is TGTGCCAGCAGTGAACGGGGGAGGGGGCGAGAGAACCCCGCCATATACAATGAGCAGTTCTTC. Translation: CASSERGRGRENPAIYNEQFF.

J is TRBJ1-3 and V is TRBV18; D possibly corresponds to TRBD1 (6 bases). The germline gives CDR1 KGHSH, CDR2 LQKENI. This CDR3 has 13 residues. CDR3 in amino acids: CAARGLNGNTIYF. CDR3 nucleotides: TGTGCAGCCCGGGGGCTGAACGGAAACACCATATATTTT. The full variable domain, rest sourced from reference TRBV18 and TRBJ1-3, is NAGVMQNPRHLVRRRGQEARLRCSPMKGHSHVYWYRQLPEEGLKFMVYLQKENIIDESGMPKERFSAEFPKEGPSILRIQQVVRGDSAAYFCAARGLNGNTIYFGEGSWLTVV.

The J gene is TRBJ1-2, the V gene TRBV27, with a weak D call TRBD1 (5 bases). The CDR3 has 13 residues. The V and J ends lost 6 bases and 2 bases respectively, with 10 bases between them. Germline V CDR1 and CDR2: MNHEY, SMNVEV (reference sequence). CDR3 in DNA: TGTGCCAGCAGAAGGGGAGAAAACTATGGCTACACCTTC. It encodes CASRRGENYGYTF.

The chain couples TRBV4-2 to TRBJ1-1, with D possibly matching TRBD1 (5 bases). The CDR3 totals 15 residues. The V end lost 5 bases, the J end lost 1 base, and 14 bases lay between the germline ends. Germline values: CDR1 LGHNA, CDR2 YNFKEQ. In nucleotides, the CDR3 is TGTGCCAGCAGCTATTCGGGACGGGGGAACACTGAAGCTTTCTTT. This gives the protein CASSYSGRGNTEAFF.

The V call is TRBV7-2, the J call TRBJ2-2; no clear D gene. Germline assignment: CDR1 SGHTA and CDR2 FQGNSA. The CDR3 length is 15 residues. V gave up 5 bases and J gave up 0 bases, with 10 bases separating them. CDR3 loop: CASSTGRANTGELFF. The CDR3 nucleotides are TGTGCCAGCAGCACCGGAAGGGCGAACACCGGGGAGCTGTTTTTT.

The chain is built from TRBV6-5 and TRBJ1-2; D not resolved. The CDR3 runs to 13 residues. Germline V CDR1 and CDR2: MNHEY, SVGAGI. Trimming stripped 6 bases from V and 3 bases from J, with 11 bases between. CDR3 in DNA: TGTGCCAGCAGAAACGAGGTTTACTATGGCTACACCTTC. Translation: CASRNEVYYGYTF.